These 17 T cell receptor beta chains share one sample of origin, sequenced in a study of cytomegalovirus exposure and HLA in healthy donors. 13 Jbeta primers and 60 Vbeta primers were used for the PCR. Produced via immunoSEQ multiplex PCR; TCRdb's table is partial and in-frame only. In the table there are around 190,000 clones, about 77% of which are singletons. Sequences were obtained from PBMCs. All receptors come from a man aged 55-75 years in good health and CMV-seronegative.

The chain joins TRBV27 to TRBJ1-1; a possible D gene is TRBD1 (5 bases). The CDR3 has 14 amino acids. The V end lost 5 bases, the J end lost 4 bases, and 14 bases lay between the germline ends. Germline V gene sequence: CDR1 MNHEY, CDR2 SMNVEV (reference sequence). The CDR3: CASSPSGGSTEAFF. Here the CDR3 DNA reads TGTGCCAGCAGTCCGTCGGGGGGATCCACTGAAGCTTTCTTT.

The chain combines TRBV19 with TRBJ1-3; no definite D call. Germline V gene sequence: CDR1 LNHDA, CDR2 SQIVND (reference sequence). Trimming cost V 3 bases and J 0 bases, with 6 bases left between them. CDR3 length: 14 residues. The CDR3 nucleotides are TGTGCCAGTAGTATCGGTAGCTCTGGAAACACCATATATTTT. Translation gives CASSIGSSGNTIYF.

The V gene is TRBV15, the J gene TRBJ1-4; 7 bases are a match to TRBD1. The V and J ends lost 0 bases and 10 bases, in that order; junction bases with no gene match: 5. CDR3 size: 14 residues. Germline values: CDR1 LNHNV, CDR2 YYDKDF (reference sequence). The CDR3 loop reads CATSRDIQGGKLFF. The CDR3 DNA follows: TGTGCCACCAGCAGAGATATCCAGGGGGGAAAACTGTTTTTT.

The rearrangement joins TRBV5-6 to TRBJ2-3, with 11 bases lining up with TRBD2. V lost 6 bases to trimming and J lost 0 bases; unmatched junction nucleotides: 3. The CDR3 consists of 15 residues. Per germline, CDR1 SGHDT and CDR2 YYEEEE. This CDR3 is CASTLAGGSTDTQYF. The CDR3 bases are TGTGCCAGCACCCTAGCGGGAGGCAGCACAGATACGCAGTATTTT.

V and J are TRBV28 and TRBJ2-5, with 8 bases aligning to TRBD1. The DNA matches TRBJ2-7 better at its end, which makes the J call doubtful. CDR3 length: 13 residues. CDR1 is MDHEN and CDR2 is SYDVKM in the germline V gene. The CDR3 DNA sequence: TGTGCCAGCATGACAGGGGAATTGTACGAGCAGTACTTC. Translation: CASMTGELYEQYF.

This clone was observed a few times. The V call is TRBV7-9, the J call TRBJ2-5, with D possibly matching TRBD2 (5 bases). The CDR3 spans 15 residues. The V gene's germline CDR1 is SEHNR and CDR2 FQNEAQ (reference sequence). Trimming pared 5 bases from V and 6 bases from J, leaving 19 bases between. The CDR3 region is CASSPRLGGLQTQYF. CDR3 bases: TGTGCCAGCAGCCCCAGATTGGGCGGGCTTCAGACCCAGTACTTC.

The chain employs TRBV5-8 and TRBJ1-5; 8 bases are shared with TRBD1. CDR1 SGHTS and CDR2 YDEGEE come from the germline V gene. The CDR3 contains 16 residues. V lost 4 bases, J lost 1 base, and 7 bases stayed unmatched. CDR3 sequence reads: CASSIHRGGSNQPQHF. The CDR3 coding sequence is TGTGCCAGCAGCATACACAGGGGGGGAAGCAATCAGCCCCAGCATTTT. Drawing the rest from reference TRBV5-8 and TRBJ1-5, the complete variable domain is EAGVTQSPTHLIKTRGQQATLRCSPISGHTSVYWYQQALGLGLQFLLWYDEGEERNRGNFPPRFSGRQFPNYSSELNVNALELEDSALYLCASSIHRGGSNQPQHFGDGTRLSIL.

This clone showed up just once. The rearrangement uses TRBV9 and TRBJ1-3, with 11 bases matching TRBD1. The ends lost 4 bases at V and 0 bases at J; junction bases unmatched: 6. Germline V gene data show CDR1 as SGDLS and CDR2 as YYNGEE. This CDR3 is 17 amino acids long. The CDR3 DNA is TGTGCCAGCAGCACCGGGACAGGGGGGAACTCTGGAAACACCATATATTTT. It is translated as CASSTGTGGNSGNTIYF.

The chain employs TRBV29-1 and TRBJ1-1; D ambiguous. Germline V gene lookup returns CDR1 SQVTM and CDR2 ANQGSEA. V lost 7 bases and J 1 base, leaving 7 bases between the germline ends. This CDR3 spans 11 amino acids. CDR3 nucleotide sequence: TGCAGCGCCACACCGAACACTGAAGCTTTCTTT. This gives the protein CSATPNTEAFF.

The chain is built from TRBV5-1 and TRBJ1-1, with 9 bases that match TRBD1. CDR3 size: 15 residues. Germline CDR1 reads SGHRS; CDR2 reads YFSETQ. V lost 4 bases, J lost 3 bases, and 7 bases stayed unmatched. DNA for the CDR3: TGCGCCAGCAGCCCCCCGGGACAGGGTGACACTGAAGCTTTCTTT. This encodes CASSPPGQGDTEAFF.

The rearrangement uses TRBV5-4 and TRBJ2-5; D remains ambiguous. Germline assignment: CDR1 SGHNT and CDR2 YYREEE (reference sequence). V was clipped by 2 bases and J by 1 base, with 6 bases between them. The CDR3 has 13 amino acids. The CDR3 protein is CASSFTAQETQYF. CDR3 sequence (DNA): TGTGCCAGCAGCTTCACAGCCCAAGAGACCCAGTACTTC.

The chain combines TRBV7-9 with TRBJ2-2, with TRBD1 identical over 9 bases. V shed 8 bases and J 1 base; nucleotides not matched to a gene: 8. CDR1 and CDR2 from the germline V gene are SEHNR and FQNEAQ (reference sequence). The CDR3 totals 16 residues. The chain's CDR3 is CASLPSGQGNTGELFF. CDR3 sequence (DNA): TGTGCCAGCTTACCATCGGGACAGGGGAACACCGGGGAGCTGTTTTTT.

V is TRBV6-6 and J is TRBJ2-7; 7 nucleotides line up with TRBD1. The CDR3 runs to 14 residues. Germline V CDR1 and CDR2: MNHNY, SVGAGI (reference sequence). Trimming cost V 5 bases and J 3 bases; bases outside gene matches: 7. CDR3 protein: CASSLPGQIYEQYF. The DNA for the CDR3 is TGTGCCAGCAGTCTGCCGGGACAGATCTACGAGCAGTACTTC.

The chain has TRBV29-1 and TRBJ2-1, with 9 bases matching TRBD2. Germline lookup yields CDR1 SQVTM and CDR2 ANQGSEA. V shed 4 bases and J 9 bases; nucleotides not matched to a gene: 4. There are 12 residues in the CDR3. The CDR3 DNA sequence: TGCAGCGTTGGGGGAGCGGGAGGTGAGCAGTTCTTC. Protein sequence: CSVGGAGGEQFF.

V usage is TRBV6-5 and J usage is TRBJ2-7; 8 nucleotides match TRBD2. The germline V gene has CDR1 MNHEY and CDR2 SVGAGI. V was clipped by 7 bases and J by 7 bases; unmatched bases: 6. The CDR3 spans 12 residues. The DNA for the CDR3 is TGTGCCAGCACCAACTCGGGGGGGGAGCAGTACTTC. Protein product: CASTNSGGEQYF.

This clone occurred a few times. The genes are TRBV28 and TRBJ2-7; possible D gene TRBD2, 6 bases. CDR3 size: 13 residues. The V end lost 6 bases, the J end lost 4 bases, and 13 bases lay between the germline ends. Per the germline V gene, CDR1 is MDHEN and CDR2 is SYDVKM. The CDR3 DNA follows: TGTGCCAGCAGCCTCCCCGCGGGATACGAGCAGTACTTC. Translating gives CASSLPAGYEQYF.

The rearrangement links TRBV6-5 to TRBJ1-2; no clear D gene. In germline, CDR1 is MNHEY, CDR2 SVGAGI. Trimming took 0 bases from V and 8 from J, leaving 10 bases between them. This CDR3 has 13 residues. The CDR3 nucleotides read TGTGCCAGCAGTTACTCGGTTCAGCGGGGCTACACCTTC. This sequence encodes CASSYSVQRGYTF.